This passage covers 31 T cell receptor beta chains from one sample sequenced in a study of somatic mutations in cytotoxic T cells in rheumatoid arthritis. Assay used: immunoSEQ multiplex PCR; TCRdb lists only in-frame clones, some missing. The sample lists about 25,000 clones; over 65% were seen once. The sequencing input was CD8+ T cells sorted from blood. All receptors derive from a woman younger than 35 in good health.

The J gene is TRBJ2-2, the V gene TRBV6-1; D gene ambiguous. CDR1 and CDR2 from the germline V gene are MNHNS and SASEGT. V lost 5 bases to trimming and J lost 6 bases, with 7 bases between them. This CDR3 contains 12 residues. The CDR3 DNA is TGTGCCAGCAGTTGGGCAGCCGGGGAGCTGTTTTTT. Translating it yields CASSWAAGELFF.

V is TRBV7-8 and J is TRBJ2-5; a possible D gene is TRBD1 (5 bases). Germline CDR1 SGHVS, CDR2 FQNEAQ. The CDR3 is 16 amino acids. Trimming took 1 base from V and 1 from J, leaving 13 bases between them. In DNA, the CDR3 is TGTGCCAGCAGCTTAGATCGGGTGACAGTCCAAGAGACCCAGTACTTC. Amino acids: CASSLDRVTVQETQYF. Using reference TRBV7-8 and TRBJ2-5 for the parts outside the CDR3, the full variable domain is GAGVSQSPRYKVAKRGQDVALRCDPISGHVSLFWYQQALGQGPEFLTYFQNEAQLDKSGLPSDRFFAERPEGSVSTLKIQRTQQEDSAVYLCASSLDRVTVQETQYFGPGTRLLVL.

The chain uses TRBV7-9 and TRBJ2-3; 12 bases agree with TRBD2. The CDR3 sequence is 16 residues long. Germline V gene sequence: CDR1 SEHNR, CDR2 FQNEAQ (reference sequence). V trimming: 6 bases; J trimming: 6 bases; junction bases outside the gene matches: 10. CDR3 amino acids: CASSPKTSGRVDTQYF. The CDR3 DNA is TGTGCCAGCAGTCCAAAGACTAGCGGGAGAGTGGATACGCAGTATTTT.

In its sample, this clone was seen a few times. The chain uses TRBV4-1 and TRBJ2-7; TRBD2 agrees at 10 bases. The germline CDR1 and CDR2 sequences are MGHRA and YSYEKL. The CDR3 has 15 amino acids. V gave up 3 bases and J gave up 2 bases; unmatched junction bases: 4. The CDR3 is CASSHGTSAAYEQYF. For the CDR3, the DNA is TGCGCCAGCAGCCACGGGACTAGCGCCGCCTACGAGCAGTACTTC.

This chain connects TRBV5-6 to TRBJ2-1; D ambiguous. Looked up from germline, CDR1 is SGHDT and CDR2 is YYEEEE. This CDR3 is 13 amino acids long. Trimming removed 0 bases from V and 5 bases from J, with 6 bases in between. The chain's CDR3 is CASSLGPNNEQFF. Here the CDR3 DNA reads TGTGCCAGCAGCTTGGGACCAAACAATGAGCAGTTCTTC.

This chain connects TRBV7-9 to TRBJ2-6; 7 nucleotides match TRBD2. Germline V gene data show CDR1 as SEHNR and CDR2 as FQNEAQ (reference sequence). This CDR3 has 14 residues. V was clipped by 11 bases and J by 3 bases; unmatched bases: 7. The CDR3 DNA follows: TGTGCCCTCTGGGGAGGGGTTGGGGCCAACGTCCTGACTTTC. It specifies CALWGGVGANVLTF.

This chain joins TRBV2 and TRBJ1-6, with D possibly matching TRBD1 (5 bases). Trimming pared 5 bases from V and 8 bases from J, leaving 19 bases between. This CDR3 contains 16 residues. From germline, CDR1 is SNHLY and CDR2 FYNNEI. DNA for the CDR3: TGTGCCAGCAGTACCCCCGGGGGGGGGATAGATTCACCCCTCCACTTT. The encoded protein is CASSTPGGGIDSPLHF.

J is TRBJ2-2 and V is TRBV4-1; 10 bases fit TRBD2. This CDR3 spans 18 amino acids. V shed 4 bases and J 4 bases; nucleotides not matched to a gene: 12. The germline CDR1 and CDR2 sequences are MGHRA and YSYEKL. The CDR3: CASSLGAGGPAPTGELFF. CDR3 in DNA: TGCGCCAGCAGCCTGGGAGCGGGAGGGCCAGCGCCCACCGGGGAGCTGTTTTTT.

This chain uses TRBV27 with TRBJ1-5, with D tentatively TRBD1 (6 bases). This CDR3 region has 14 residues. The germline CDR1 and CDR2 sequences are MNHEY and SMNVEV (reference sequence). Trimming removed 6 bases from V and 5 bases from J, with 14 bases in between. Written as DNA, the CDR3 is TGTGCCAGCAGGCTACAGGGAGCGGATCAGCCCCAGCATTTT. Amino acids: CASRLQGADQPQHF.

This sequence joins TRBV7-2 and TRBJ1-5, with TRBD1 matching 8 bases. The CDR3 contains 15 residues. Germline lookup yields CDR1 SGHTA and CDR2 FQGNSA. V gave up 1 base and J gave up 4 bases; unmatched junction bases: 3. The CDR3 loop reads CASSLGTGWNQPQHF. CDR3 sequence (DNA): TGTGCCAGCAGCTTAGGGACAGGGTGGAATCAGCCCCAGCATTTT.

V is TRBV2 and J is TRBJ1-1; TRBD1 might be the D (5 bases). CDR1 SNHLY and CDR2 FYNNEI come from the germline V gene. The CDR3 loop spans 14 amino acids. The germline V and J ends were trimmed by 3 bases and 7 bases, with 15 bases remaining between them. The CDR3 nucleotides read TGTGCCAGCAGTGAGGCTCCGGGACGCCTTGAAGCTTTCTTT. Translated: CASSEAPGRLEAFF.

The rearrangement joins TRBV7-8 to TRBJ1-1; 7 bases fit TRBD1. Germline loops: CDR1 SGHVS, CDR2 FQNEAQ. The CDR3 spans 14 residues. The ends lost 1 base at V and 4 bases at J; junction bases unmatched: 3. The chain's CDR3 is CASSLGTGVTEAFF. DNA for the CDR3: TGTGCCAGCAGCTTAGGGACAGGTGTCACTGAAGCTTTCTTT.

As to this clone: This same CDR3 is encoded by further DNA sequences in the sample. This chain's CDR3 is CASRYTGTGEEEKLFF. CDR3 coding DNA: TGTGCCAGCAGGTACACCGGGACAGGGGAAGAGGAAAAACTGTTTTTT. This sequence joins TRBV28 and TRBJ1-4; 10 bases are shared with TRBD1. The CDR3 contains 16 residues. Per the germline V gene, CDR1 is MDHEN and CDR2 is SYDVKM. The V segment lost 6 bases and the J segment 8 bases; nucleotides outside the gene matches: 12. Full variable domain (missing parts from reference TRBV28 and TRBJ1-4): DVKVTQSSRYLVKRTGEKVFLECVQDMDHENMFWYRQDPGLGLRLIYFSYDVKMKEKGDIPEGYSVSREKKERFSLILESASTNQTSMYLCASRYTGTGEEEKLFFGSGTQLSVL.

The chain links TRBV18 to TRBJ2-3; possible D gene TRBD2, 7 bases. The germline V gene encodes CDR1 KGHSH and CDR2 LQKENI. This CDR3 is built from 13 residues. Trimming left V 4 bases short and J 4 bases short, with 9 bases between. The CDR3 loop reads CASSQGGADTQYF. Here the CDR3 DNA reads TGTGCCAGCTCACAAGGGGGGGCAGATACGCAGTATTTT.

The chain recombines TRBV27 with TRBJ2-1; tentative D call: TRBD2 (6 bases). The CDR3 is 14 residues long. Germline assignment: CDR1 MNHEY and CDR2 SMNVEV (reference sequence). The germline V and J ends were trimmed by 7 bases and 7 bases, with 17 bases remaining between them. The CDR3 DNA sequence: TGTGCCAGCACCCCCGGGGGAGTGCGAAATGAGCAGTTCTTC. Its protein product is CASTPGGVRNEQFF.

The chain links TRBV27 to TRBJ2-7; D possibly uses TRBD1 or TRBD2 (5 bases each). This CDR3 region has 13 residues. Per germline, CDR1 MNHEY and CDR2 SMNVEV (reference sequence). Trimming stripped 4 bases from V and 0 bases from J, with 7 bases between. The CDR3 loop is CASSSGASYEQYF. The CDR3 DNA reads as TGTGCCAGCAGTTCCGGGGCCTCCTACGAGCAGTACTTC.

This chain links TRBV21-1 with TRBJ2-7; TRBD1, the table's D call, lacks a check against the DNA. TRBV21-1 is a pseudogene. This CDR3 has 13 amino acids. CDR3 protein: CASEGQNSYEQYV. Written as DNA, the CDR3 is TGTGCCAGCGAGGGACAGAACTCCTACGAGCAGTACGTC.

The gene calls are TRBV4-1 and TRBJ2-3; 7 bases match TRBD1. The V and J ends lost 3 bases and 4 bases, in that order; junction bases with no gene match: 4. Germline V CDR1 and CDR2: MGHRA, YSYEKL. The length of the CDR3 is 14 residues. The CDR3 region is CASSHLQGPDTQYF. In nucleotides, the CDR3 is TGCGCCAGCAGCCACCTACAGGGGCCAGATACGCAGTATTTT.

This clone was observed a few times. The chain employs TRBV30 and TRBJ2-7; D might be TRBD2 (5 bases). Germline CDR1 and CDR2: GTSNPN and SVGIG (reference sequence). CDR3 length equals 12 residues. Trimming shortened V by 0 bases and J by 4 bases, and 7 bases separated the two germline ends. The CDR3: CAWSVEGYEQYF. The CDR3 DNA follows: TGTGCCTGGAGTGTAGAGGGTTACGAGCAGTACTTC.

The rearrangement joins TRBV28 to TRBJ1-2, with D unclear. Germline CDR1 MDHEN, CDR2 SYDVKM. The CDR3 has 11 residues. The V and J ends lost 6 bases and 8 bases respectively, with 10 bases between them. The CDR3 DNA is TGTGCCAGCAGCCCCGGAGACGGCTACACCTTC. This gives the protein CASSPGDGYTF.

The V gene is TRBV9, the J gene TRBJ1-1, with TRBD1 as a possible D gene (5 bases). Germline CDR1 reads SGDLS; CDR2 reads YYNGEE. This CDR3 comprises 13 residues. V lost 6 bases, J lost 4 bases, and 13 bases lay in between. CDR3 sequence: CASNPGGGTEAFF. DNA for the CDR3: TGTGCCAGCAACCCCGGGGGTGGCACTGAAGCTTTCTTT.

The rearrangement links TRBV7-6 to TRBJ2-2; 12 nucleotides line up with TRBD2. The CDR3 runs 16 residues. J lost 8 bases, V lost 5 bases, and 9 bases had no gene match. Germline V gene sequence: CDR1 SGHVS, CDR2 FNYEAQ. Here the CDR3 DNA reads TGTGCCAGCAGCCCACTAGCGGGAGGTGGTTTGGGGGAGCTGTTTTTT. This translates into CASSPLAGGGLGELFF.

This clone was counted only a few times. The rearrangement joins TRBV6-1 to TRBJ2-1; possibly TRBD1 for D (5 bases). Per germline, CDR1 MNHNS and CDR2 SASEGT. Trimming removed 3 bases at V and 8 bases at J, with 8 bases between. This CDR3 contains 12 residues. CDR3 DNA: TGTGCCAGCAGTGACCTCAGGGATGAGCAGTTCTTC. Amino acid sequence: CASSDLRDEQFF.

The chain links TRBV5-4 to TRBJ2-3; perhaps TRBD2 as D (6 bases). Trimming pared 0 bases from V and 5 bases from J, leaving 16 bases between. Germline V lookup: CDR1 SGHNT, CDR2 YYREEE (reference sequence). The CDR3 totals 16 residues. The CDR3 here is CASSLGPGTFGDTQYF. CDR3 DNA: TGTGCCAGCAGCTTGGGGCCCGGGACTTTTGGAGATACGCAGTATTTT.

The chain carries TRBV5-4 and TRBJ2-1; 7 positions match TRBD1. Germline CDR1 reads SGHNT; CDR2 reads YYREEE (reference sequence). V trimming: 4 bases; J trimming: 9 bases; junction bases outside the gene matches: 10. The CDR3 runs to 14 residues. The CDR3 nucleotides are TGTGCCAGCAGCGGAAGGGGGCTAGGTAGTGAGCAGTTCTTC. Translated: CASSGRGLGSEQFF. The full variable domain, rest sourced from reference TRBV5-4 and TRBJ2-1, is ETGVTQSPTHLIKTRGQQVTLRCSSQSGHNTVSWYQQALGQGPQFIFQYYREEENGRGNFPPRFSGLQFPNYSSELNVNALELDDSALYLCASSGRGLGSEQFFGPGTRLTVL.

CDR3 region: CATRTGAYNEQFF. The CDR3 bases are TGTGCCACCCGGACAGGGGCCTACAATGAGCAGTTCTTC. This chain links TRBV28 with TRBJ2-1; 9 bases are a match to TRBD1. Per the germline V gene, CDR1 is MDHEN and CDR2 is SYDVKM. Trimming removed 10 bases from V and 2 bases from J; junction bases left unmatched: 3. The CDR3 is 13 amino acids. Together with reference TRBV28 and TRBJ2-1, the CDR3 gives the full variable domain: DVKVTQSSRYLVKRTGEKVFLECVQDMDHENMFWYRQDPGLGLRLIYFSYDVKMKEKGDIPEGYSVSREKKERFSLILESASTNQTSMYLCATRTGAYNEQFFGPGTRLTVL.

The CDR3 nucleotides read TGTGCCAGCACGCCGGCGGGATCCTACGAGCAGTACGTC. Translation gives CASTPAGSYEQYV. This chain links TRBV7-8 with TRBJ2-7, with a weak D call TRBD2 (6 bases). The CDR3 totals 13 residues. The germline V and J ends were trimmed by 7 bases and 1 base, with 11 bases remaining between them. The germline V gene has CDR1 SGHVS and CDR2 FQNEAQ.

This clone was picked up a small number of times. The V and J genes are TRBV10-2 and TRBJ1-2; TRBD1 agrees at 7 bases. CDR1 is WSHSY, CDR2 SAAADI, per germline. The CDR3 covers 11 residues. Unmatched junction bases numbered 5, after V lost 8 bases and J lost 8 bases. Here the CDR3 DNA reads TGCGCCAGCGGACAGGAAGACGGCTACACCTTC. This encodes CASGQEDGYTF.

The chain employs TRBV7-2 and TRBJ2-2; D uncertain. The CDR3 is made up of 15 amino acids. Trimming removed 2 bases at V and 6 bases at J, with 13 bases between. CDR1 and CDR2 (germline): SGHTA, FQGNSA. This CDR3 reads CASSLYGSTAGELFF. CDR3 bases: TGTGCCAGCAGCTTATACGGTAGCACCGCCGGGGAGCTGTTTTTT.

The chain couples TRBV6-1 to TRBJ2-2; perhaps TRBD2 as D (7 bases). CDR1 is MNHNS, CDR2 SASEGT, per germline. The CDR3 is 15 amino acids. V lost 6 bases and J lost 3, with 14 bases in between. In DNA form, the CDR3 reads TGTGCCAGCAGGGAGGCGGGGGCGTACACCGGGGAGCTGTTTTTT. Translating it yields CASREAGAYTGELFF.

The J gene is TRBJ1-1, the V gene TRBV7-3; 7 bases fit TRBD1. The CDR3 is 14 residues long. Per germline, CDR1 SGHTA and CDR2 FQGTGA. Trimming cost V 1 base and J 5 bases; bases outside gene matches: 4. For the CDR3, the DNA is TGTGCCAGCAGCTTAATGGAACAGGGGACTGAAGCTTTCTTT. This translates into CASSLMEQGTEAFF.